This T cell receptor beta chain appears in the sequencing data of a study of cytomegalovirus exposure and HLA in healthy donors. V was trimmed by 1 base and J by 10 bases, leaving 16 bases between them. The CDR3 length is 14 residues. Germline V lookup: CDR1 MNHNS, CDR2 SASEGT. Vbeta (60) and Jbeta (13) primers were used in the PCR. Only in-frame clones appear in the TCRdb table, and some are missing; sequencing was by immunoSEQ multiplex PCR. Found here are 70,000 to 85,000 clones; the top ten clones hold 6.5% to 9%. The clonotype comes from a female donor in good health and CMV-seropositive. The chain uses TRBV6-1 and TRBJ1-2; D is ambiguous. Sequenced: PBMCs. The CDR3, as DNA: TGTGCCAGCAGTGAAGAATCCAGAATATTACCCTACACCTTC. Residues: CASSEESRILPYTF.